These T cell receptor beta chains were read from a single sample in a study of blood T cells in healthy people across ages. TCRdb fed the 5' RACE reads into MiXCR, producing one record per CDR3 protein. The table has hundreds of thousands of distinct CDR3 sequences, 58% seen once. The sequenced sample consisted of blood. Receptor source: a man aged 60 to 69 in good health. Both conserved end residues are part of each CDR3. The D gene is left open where the match is weak. Some rows have no size entry. The others give once, few or many, or a class for an expanded clone.

v_call	clone_size	j_call	d_call	cdr3_nt	cdr3_aa
TRBV7-9	.	TRBJ1-4	.	TGTGCCAGCAGCTTTATACAGGGAAATGAAAAACTGTTTTTT	CASSFIQGNEKLFF
TRBV9	once	TRBJ2-1	TRBD2	TGTGCCAGCAGCATAGGCCACGGGCTAGCGGGTGGTGAGCAGTTCTTC	CASSIGHGLAGGEQFF
TRBV10-3	.	TRBJ2-7	TRBD1	TGTGCCATCACCCGACAGGGTAGCTACGAGCAGTACTTC	CAITRQGSYEQYF
TRBV7-2	.	TRBJ1-1	.	TGTGCCAGCAAAAATTTGAACACTGAAGCTTTCTTT	CASKNLNTEAFF
TRBV29-1	few	TRBJ2-5	TRBD2	TGCAGCGTTACCGGGACTAGCGGGGGAGAGACCCAGTACTTC	CSVTGTSGGETQYF
TRBV4-1	.	TRBJ2-5	.	TGCGCCAGCAGCCAATTGACTAGGCGTGAGACCCAGTACTTC	CASSQLTRRETQYF
TRBV29-1	few	TRBJ2-2	TRBD1	TGCAGCGTTCGGACAGGGTGGACCGGGGAGCTGTTTTTT	CSVRTGWTGELFF
TRBV7-9	.	TRBJ1-1	.	TGTGCCAGCAGCTTATCGCAGGGGCACACTGAAGCTTTCTTT	CASSLSQGHTEAFF
TRBV5-1	few	TRBJ1-2	TRBD1	TGCGCCAGCAGCTTGGAGGGACAGGGGGACTATGGCTACACCTTC	CASSLEGQGDYGYTF
TRBV20-1	.	TRBJ2-1	TRBD2	TGCAGTGCGCGAGAGACCGGGACTAGCGGGGGTAGAAATGAGCAGTTCTTC	CSARETGTSGGRNEQFF
TRBV29-1	.	TRBJ1-2	TRBD1	TGCAGCGGCTCCGGGACAGGGTGGGGGAATGGCTACACCTTC	CSGSGTGWGNGYTF
TRBV4-1	.	TRBJ2-1	TRBD2	TGCGCCAGCAGCCAAGAACCCCGGGGGGGCCTTTATGAGCAGTTCTTC	CASSQEPRGGLYEQFF
TRBV9	.	TRBJ2-1	.	TGTGCCAGCAGCGTAGTAGTGGGGGGTAACAATGAGCAGTTCTTC	CASSVVVGGNNEQFF
TRBV5-5	.	TRBJ2-3	.	TGTGCCAGCAGCTTGTCTGCTGTCTCTAGCACAGATACGCAGTATTTT	CASSLSAVSSTDTQYF
TRBV5-1	few	TRBJ2-7	.	TGCGCCAGCAGCTTGGCAACAGGAGCCTACGAGCAGTACTTC	CASSLATGAYEQYF
TRBV6-5	.	TRBJ1-4	TRBD1	TGTGCCAGCAGGGGACAGACGAGAGAAAAACTGTTTTTT	CASRGQTREKLFF
TRBV5-1	.	TRBJ2-1	.	TGCGTCAGCACGGCGACGGCCTACAATGAGCAGTTCTTC	CVSTATAYNEQFF
TRBV20-1	.	TRBJ2-1	TRBD2	TGCAGTGCTAGCCACCGAGCGGGGGGGCCAGGCAATGAGCAGTTCTTC	CSASHRAGGPGNEQFF
TRBV15	few	TRBJ2-5	TRBD1	TGTGCCACCAGCAGACCCGACAGGGGCCAAGAGACCCAGTACTTC	CATSRPDRGQETQYF
TRBV3-1	.	TRBJ2-5	.	TGTGCCAGCAGCCCTTCTAGCGTGGAGACCCAGTACTTC	CASSPSSVETQYF
TRBV5-1	.	TRBJ2-5	TRBD1	TGCGCCAGCACCTCAGCTATGAGGACAGGGGCAGAGACCCAGTACTTC	CASTSAMRTGAETQYF
TRBV7-8	.	TRBJ2-7	.	TGTGCCAGCAGCTTAGCTCTTAGGGGCCTCGAGCAGTACTTC	CASSLALRGLEQYF
TRBV7-9	.	TRBJ1-4	.	TGTGCCAGCAGCTTTTCCCAGGGGAATGAAAAACTGTTTTTT	CASSFSQGNEKLFF
TRBV24-1	.	TRBJ1-5	.	TGTGCCACCAGTGGGGTCGGACGGGATCAGCCCCAGCATTTT	CATSGVGRDQPQHF
TRBV18	.	TRBJ1-6	.	TGTGCCAGCTCATCAACAGAAGAGGATTCACCCCTCCACTTT	CASSSTEEDSPLHF
TRBV7-2	.	TRBJ2-3	.	TGTGCCAGCAGCTTAAGATCTGCCGGCACAGATACGCAGTATTTT	CASSLRSAGTDTQYF
TRBV12-5	few	TRBJ2-4	TRBD2	TGTGCTAGTGGTTTCGGGGGGGAAGGAAACATTCAGTACTTC	CASGFGGEGNIQYF
TRBV3-1	once	TRBJ2-1	.	TGTGCCAGCAGCCGCAGGGAGAATGAGCAGTTCTTC	CASSRRENEQFF
TRBV12-3/TRBV12-4	.	TRBJ2-1	.	TGTGCCAGCGCCCGGGGGTTCGGGAATGAGCAGTTCTTC	CASARGFGNEQFF
TRBV5-1	.	TRBJ1-2	TRBD1	TGCGCCAGCAGCTTGCTCCAGGGGGGCTATGGCTACACCTTC	CASSLLQGGYGYTF
TRBV11-2	.	TRBJ1-1	.	TGTGCCAGCAGCTCCCTGGCCCTCGGGCAGGGACCTTCTAAGGAAGCTTTCTTT	CASSSLALGQGPSKEAFF
TRBV12-3/TRBV12-4	.	TRBJ2-3	.	TGTGCCAGCAGTCCCCATGGCGTCACAGATACGCAGTATTTT	CASSPHGVTDTQYF
TRBV11-2	.	TRBJ2-5	.	TGTGCCAGCAGCAGACCGGGACAAGGCTACAATGAGCAGTACTTC	CASSRPGQGYNEQYF
TRBV4-2	.	TRBJ2-5	TRBD2	TGTGCCAGCAGCCAAGAGGAGACTAGCGGTTCTAGGGCCCAGTACTTC	CASSQEETSGSRAQYF
TRBV29-1	.	TRBJ2-3	.	TGCAGCGTTGAGGACCCTGGCACAGATACGCAGTATTTT	CSVEDPGTDTQYF